This TCR beta chain comes out of a study of human T cells and chemical hapten exposure. Findings of the study overall: Compared with pre-sensitization or healthy control sets, expanded TCRs clustered more.

One entry per CDR3 protein, called by TCRdb with MiXCR from the RACE reads. The sample contains some 96,000 distinct CDR3 sequences, about a tenth of which appear only once. The time point was: patch test 2, 6 weeks after DPC sensitization. Stated treatment: therapeutic diphenylcyclopropenone sensitization with weekly scalp DPC. Sequencing started from total RNA isolated from unfractionated whole blood. V was pared by 7 bases and J by 9 bases, with 19 bases between. CDR1 is MNHEY, CDR2 SVGEGT, per germline. CDR3 length: 14 residues. This clonotype has at least ten counts. Its matching antigen is unknown.

V and J are TRBV6-2 or TRBV6-3 and TRBJ2-1; possibly TRBD1 for D (6 bases). Sequences were derived from whole blood, sampled in connection with sensitization to the hapten diphenylcyclopropenone (DPC). The clonotype was recovered from a woman in her thirties or forties with alopecia areata. Some clones in this sample may be carry-over from other donors' samples. CDR3 sequence: CASTQITGISEQFF. CDR3 nucleotide sequence: TGTGCCAGCACCCAAATAACAGGGATAAGTGAGCAGTTCTTC.